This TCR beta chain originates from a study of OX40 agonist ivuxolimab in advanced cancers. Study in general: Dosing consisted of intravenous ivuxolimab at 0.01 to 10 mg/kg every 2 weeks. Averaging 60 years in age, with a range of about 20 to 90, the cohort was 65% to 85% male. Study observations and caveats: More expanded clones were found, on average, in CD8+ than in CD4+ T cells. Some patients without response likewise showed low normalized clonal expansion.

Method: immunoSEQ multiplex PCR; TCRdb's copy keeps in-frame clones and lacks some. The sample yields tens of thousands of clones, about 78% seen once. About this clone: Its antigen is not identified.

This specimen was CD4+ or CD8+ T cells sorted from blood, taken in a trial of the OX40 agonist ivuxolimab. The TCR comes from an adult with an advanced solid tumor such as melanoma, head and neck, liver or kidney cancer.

CDR3 sequence reads: CASSATGGYGYTF. CDR3 DNA: TGTGCCAGCAGTGCGACAGGGGGCTATGGCTACACCTTC. The rearrangement links TRBV6-6 to TRBJ1-2; 9 nucleotides line up with TRBD1. Germline CDR1 is MNHNY and CDR2 is SVGAGI (reference sequence). The CDR3 runs 13 residues. The V gene end was trimmed by 5 bases and the J gene end by 4 bases; junction bases not matched to a gene: 2.